The clone carrying this T cell receptor (beta chain) has just a few counts. This sample is part of a study of blood T cell repertoires in COVID-19. Assay: immunoSEQ multiplex PCR; the TCRdb copy retains only in-frame clones and omits some. The data hold hundreds of thousands of clones, with just over 85% observed a single time. This receptor was identified in a young man who had recovered from COVID-19. Sequenced sample: PBMCs or T cells enriched from blood (not recorded which).

For the CDR3, the DNA is TGTGCCAGCAGGTACAGGATACAAGAGACCCAGTACTTC. Protein sequence: CASRYRIQETQYF. This chain connects TRBV2 to TRBJ2-5; D may be TRBD1 (5 bases). Germline values: CDR1 SNHLY, CDR2 FYNNEI. CDR3 size: 13 residues. Trimming stripped 6 bases from V and 2 bases from J, with 10 bases between. Looking up the rest from reference TRBV2 and TRBJ2-5 gives the full variable domain: EPEVTQTPSHQVTQMGQEVILRCVPISNHLYFYWYRQILGQKVEFLVSFYNNEISEKSEIFDDQFSVERPDGSNFTLKIRSTKLEDSAMYFCASRYRIQETQYFGPGTRLLVL.